Given below is one T cell receptor (beta chain) in context. What antigen it recognizes has not been identified. One base away there is no much larger clone; base qualities are not given. The sample's time point label is to be understood as: baseline, week 1 (first vaccination visit). The sample's treatment or condition, from its label and the paper: pre-vaccination baseline after standard-of-care therapy. Newly diagnosed WHO grade 3 or 4 IDH1-mutant astrocytomas showing loss of nuclear ATRX were present in the donors. The samples were drawn from NOA16, a multicentre, single-arm, open-label phase I trial in Germany that tested a mutant IDH1 peptide vaccine in humans for the first time. Blood drawn at visit V03 was used as the baseline sample for immunogenicity testing. Genomic DNA for TCRB sequencing was extracted from EDTA blood using the DNeasy Blood and Tissue Kit. This sample stems from a study of a mutant IDH1 vaccine in newly diagnosed glioma (dated by TCRdb to about 2021). Background for the entire study: Of the approximately 35 treated patients, roughly 60% were male and approximately 40% were female, and the mean age was 40.4 years. Prior to enrollment, standard therapy consisting of radiotherapy alone, temozolomide alone, or radiochemotherapy with temozolomide had been administered to patients, with the combination being received by most patients. Peripheral blood was collected at six visits: V03 (baseline), V05, V07, V10, V12 and V13. Longitudinal TCRB deep sequencing was performed for approximately 24 treated patients wherever samples were available for exploratory analyses.

Inclusive of the bounding cysteine and phenylalanine, the CDR3 is 14 residues long. The only DNA kept is the CDR3, 42 bases in frame from the first base. V is cut by 4 bases and J by 3 bases, and the space between the germline ends is 10 bases. As encoded in the germline V gene, CDR1 is SNHLY while CDR2 is FYNNEI. The library was made by the immunoSEQ multiplex PCR assay. Following the manufacturer's protocol, the hsTCRB Kit was used to amplify rearranged TCR beta chain sequences. Sequencing of TCRB libraries was carried out on an Illumina MiSeq. Processing in the source paper ran as follows. The kit vendor's proprietary platform handled demultiplexing, trimming and gene mapping. The table was pulled from immuneACCESS by TCRdb, which kept in-frame rearrangements only. Such tables lose some clones; where checked, under half of the loss comes from unresolved V genes, and the rest has no known cause. For V, J and clone size, that table is used; D and trimming come from the DNA. The sample contains 98,000 or so clones, approximately 90% of them found a single time. The ten largest clones take up less than 0.65% of the sample.

Here is what the overall study found, with its caveats: Across multiple MHC alleles, vaccine-induced immune responses were seen in just over 90% of patients. No apparent relationship was observed between pseudoprogression and alterations in the top peripheral T cell clonotypes detected by TCRB sequencing. PBMC samples for TCRB deep sequencing were selected based on availability. It was noted by the authors that analyses of patient blood samples could not be reproduced owing to sample limitations.

The rearrangement combines TRBV2 with TRBJ1-5; the best D guess is TRBD1, with 6 bases matching. Sequencing used PBMCs, obtained from a glioma patient treated with radiotherapy, temozolomide or both. The sequence was obtained from a woman aged 50 to 60 with glioma. The CDR3 reads as follows: CASSADRYNQPQHF. The DNA sequence is as follows: TGTGCCAGCAGTGCGGACAGATACAATCAGCCCCAGCATTTT. Where the CDR3 stops, the reference TRBV2 and TRBJ1-5 genes take over; the full variable domain is EPEVTQTPSHQVTQMGQEVILRCVPISNHLYFYWYRQILGQKVEFLVSFYNNEISEKSEIFDDQFSVERPDGSNFTLKIRSTKLEDSAMYFCASSADRYNQPQHFGDGTRLSIL.